This T cell receptor beta chain came from a study of blood T cells in healthy people across ages. Points from the study as a whole: Leaving the PBMCs unsorted stopped any conclusive comparison of naive versus antigen-experienced cells.

Note on this clonotype: Antigen unknown.

Trimming took 3 bases from V and 13 from J; bases not matched to a gene: 14. This CDR3 has 14 amino acids. Germline assignment: CDR1 DFQATT and CDR2 SNEGSKA (reference sequence). Extractions gave at least 5.5 micrograms of total RNA per sample. A second PCR, run for about 7 to 11 cycles, used a sample-barcoded 5' primer plus a J-beta primer mix. Each CDR3 protein gets one entry after TCRdb re-called the 5' RACE reads with MiXCR. This table holds about 600,000 distinct CDR3 sequences, 40% to 50% found once. The sequence derives from a man older than 75 in good health. The chain combines TRBV20-1 with TRBJ2-5; 10 positions match TRBD2. The source material was blood. CDR3 DNA sequence: TGCAGTGCTAGCCCAACAGGGGGTAGCGGGGGGCTGTACTTC. Its protein product is CSASPTGGSGGLYF.